Sequencing of this T cell receptor (beta chain) was carried out in a study of OX40 agonist ivuxolimab in advanced cancers. The wider study: Ivuxolimab, an antibody acting as an agonist of OX40 (CD134), was used to treat patients.

A remark on this clone: The antigen remains undetermined.

Method: immunoSEQ multiplex PCR; TCRdb's copy keeps in-frame clones and lacks some. The top ten clones hold 0.77% of a sample with some 58,000 clones, about 88% of them seen once. Blood samples were obtained at baseline, cycle 4 day 1, and cycle 7 day 1. Notes on the study in general: Nonresponders, in some cases, also had low normalized T-cell clonal expansion. Dosing at 0.1 to 3.0 mg/kg was accompanied by clonal expansion of CD4+ and CD8+ blood T cells by week 6.

V was trimmed by 6 bases and J by 2 bases, leaving 8 bases between them. Germline loops: CDR1 DFQATT, CDR2 SNEGSKA (reference sequence). This CDR3 spans 11 amino acids. The chain joins TRBV20-1 to TRBJ2-7; D is perhaps TRBD1 (5 bases). The specimen comprised CD4+ or CD8+ T cells sorted from blood, sampled in a trial of the OX40 agonist ivuxolimab. The TCR originated in an adult with an advanced solid tumor such as melanoma, head and neck, liver or kidney cancer. The CDR3 sequence is CSAQGPYEQYF. CDR3 in DNA: TGCAGTGCCCAGGGCCCCTACGAGCAGTACTTC.